The 27 T cell receptor beta chains reported below all come from one sample, sequenced in a study of cytomegalovirus exposure and HLA in healthy donors. The PCR employed 60 Vbeta primers together with 13 Jbeta primers. Here immunoSEQ multiplex PCR was the method, and the copy in TCRdb shows in-frame clones only, minus some. The table shows approximately 90,000 clones, with under 80% occurring only once. The specimen was PBMCs. All receptors derive from a male donor in good health and CMV-seronegative.

This clone has only one observation. V is TRBV5-4 and J is TRBJ1-2, with 7 bases identical to TRBD1. Germline V gene lookup returns CDR1 SGHNT and CDR2 YYREEE (reference sequence). V lost 4 bases and J lost 6; bases outside the gene matches: 9. This CDR3 spans 14 amino acids. The CDR3 DNA follows: TGTGCCAGCAGCAGCGTCGGGGACAGAGATGGCTACACCTTC. The encoded protein is CASSSVGDRDGYTF.

The genes are TRBV29-1 and TRBJ1-2, with 9 bases fitting TRBD1. Germline CDR1 is SQVTM and CDR2 is ANQGSEA. The CDR3 is 12 amino acids. The trim removed 8 bases at V and 4 bases at J, leaving 5 bases unmatched. The CDR3 DNA reads as TGCAGCTTGGCGACAGGGGGCTATGGCTACACCTTC. Its translation: CSLATGGYGYTF. Full variable domain (missing parts from reference TRBV29-1 and TRBJ1-2): SAVISQKPSRDICQRGTSLTIQCQVDSQVTMMFWYRQQPGQSLTLIATANQGSEATYESGFVIDKFPISRPNLTFSTLTVSNMSPEDSSIYLCSLATGGYGYTFGSGTRLTVV.

V usage is TRBV11-2 and J usage is TRBJ2-3, with 9 bases aligning to TRBD2. Germline CDR1 and CDR2: SGHAT and FQNNGV. Germline trimming cut 5 bases from V and 0 bases from J; bases unmatched to any gene: 6. This CDR3 is 16 amino acids long. DNA of the CDR3: TGTGCCAGCAGCGCAAGACTAGCGGAAAGCACAGATACGCAGTATTTT. Its translation is CASSARLAESTDTQYF.

The rearrangement uses TRBV6-5 and TRBJ1-6; D call uncertain. This CDR3 region has 14 residues. Germline V gene data show CDR1 as MNHEY and CDR2 as SVGAGI. Trimming took off 8 bases at V and 6 bases at J, with 14 bases between the two ends. In DNA form, the CDR3 reads TGTGCCAGCCGGTCTACAGCTTCTAATTCACCCCTCCACTTT. It is translated as CASRSTASNSPLHF.

The table lists this clone with a few counts. The gene calls are TRBV5-4 and TRBJ1-1; a possible D gene is TRBD1 (6 bases). The CDR3 runs 14 residues. In germline, CDR1 is SGHNT, CDR2 YYREEE (reference sequence). Trimming cost V 4 bases and J 1 base, with 11 bases left between them. This chain's CDR3 is CASSRQGKNTEAFF. The CDR3 region has the DNA TGTGCCAGCAGCCGGCAGGGGAAGAACACTGAAGCTTTCTTT. The full variable domain, completed using reference TRBV5-4 and TRBJ1-1, is ETGVTQSPTHLIKTRGQQVTLRCSSQSGHNTVSWYQQALGQGPQFIFQYYREEENGRGNFPPRFSGLQFPNYSSELNVNALELDDSALYLCASSRQGKNTEAFFGQGTRLTVV.

The CDR3 reads CASSFGQASAGGQYF. As DNA, the CDR3 is TGTGCCAGCAGTTTTGGACAGGCCTCGGCGGGTGGGCAGTACTTC. V and J are TRBV28 and TRBJ2-7, with TRBD1 matching 7 bases. The junction had 14 bases not matched to a gene; V was cut back by 3 bases and J by 9 bases. The germline V gene has CDR1 MDHEN and CDR2 SYDVKM. The CDR3 extends over 15 amino acids.

The chain links TRBV21-1 to TRBJ1-5; the listed D gene, TRBD1, was not tested against the DNA. TRBV21-1 is given as a pseudogene. The CDR3 sequence is 23 residues long. The CDR3 protein is CASSRQIKRGQGASMNPHQPQHF. CDR3 nucleotides: TGTGCCAGCAGCCGACAAATCAAAAGGGGACAGGGGGCCTCTATGAACCCCCATCAGCCCCAGCATTTT.

The chain couples TRBV28 to TRBJ2-4, with TRBD1 matching over 8 bases. Germline lookup yields CDR1 MDHEN and CDR2 SYDVKM. J was trimmed by 0 bases and V by 5 bases; bases with no gene match: 6. The CDR3 loop spans 16 amino acids. Here the CDR3 reads CASSPTGVIAKNIQYF. DNA for the CDR3: TGTGCCAGCAGTCCGACAGGGGTGATAGCCAAAAACATTCAGTACTTC.

The rearrangement joins TRBV11-2 to TRBJ1-3; D not resolved. The germline V and J ends were trimmed by 2 bases and 5 bases, with 7 bases remaining between them. The CDR3 is 13 residues long. Germline CDR1 SGHAT, CDR2 FQNNGV. This chain's CDR3 is CASSLHFRNTIYF. The CDR3 DNA is TGTGCCAGCAGCTTACACTTTCGAAACACCATATATTTT.

Only a few counts were recorded for this clone. The DNA for the CDR3 is TGCGCCAGCAGCCAAGAGGGATCAGGGAGGGTCTACGAGCAGTACTTC. Its protein product is CASSQEGSGRVYEQYF. This rearrangement joins TRBV4-1 to TRBJ2-7, with 7 bases matching TRBD2. J gave up 3 bases and V 0 bases, and 8 bases lay outside the gene matches. Looked up from germline, CDR1 is MGHRA and CDR2 is YSYEKL. The CDR3 loop spans 16 amino acids.

The genes are TRBV9 and TRBJ1-4, with a weak D call TRBD1 (5 bases). CDR3 length: 15 residues. Germline V gene data show CDR1 as SGDLS and CDR2 as YYNGEE. Trimming took off 0 bases at V and 6 bases at J, with 12 bases between the two ends. The CDR3 nucleotides read TGTGCCAGCAGCGTAGAATCGGGAGGGGATGAAAAACTGTTTTTT. Its translation is CASSVESGGDEKLFF.

For the CDR3, the DNA is TGTGCCAGCAGCCAATGGCCGGGGAGAACTAATGAAAAACTGTTTTTT. Its protein is CASSQWPGRTNEKLFF. The rearrangement links TRBV16 to TRBJ1-4, with unresolved D. CDR1 and CDR2 (germline): KGHSY, FQNENV. This CDR3 region has 16 residues. V lost 1 base, J lost 1 base, and 10 bases lay in between.

The rearrangement joins TRBV9 to TRBJ1-1; D is uncertain. Trimming stripped 0 bases from V and 4 bases from J, with 16 bases between. This CDR3 has 16 amino acids. Germline assignment: CDR1 SGDLS and CDR2 YYNGEE. The CDR3 nucleotides are TGTGCCAGCAGCGTAGATACCGATCCGGGAACCACTGAAGCTTTCTTT. Residues: CASSVDTDPGTTEAFF.

The chain links TRBV11-2 to TRBJ1-1, with no clear D. This CDR3 is 13 amino acids long. The germline CDR1 and CDR2 sequences are SGHAT and FQNNGV. Trimming stripped 4 bases from V and 11 bases from J, with 17 bases between. CDR3 sequence (DNA): TGTGCCAGCAGCTCACCAGTGGCACCAGATGCTTTCTTT. Translating it yields CASSSPVAPDAFF.

In its sample, this clone was seen a few times. This chain joins TRBV6-5 and TRBJ1-5, with TRBD1 matching over 9 bases. This CDR3 spans 14 amino acids. The V gene end was trimmed by 5 bases and the J gene end by 4 bases; junction bases not matched to a gene: 3. Germline CDR1 and CDR2: MNHEY and SVGAGI. The CDR3 DNA follows: TGTGCCAGCAGTGCCGGGACAGGGAATCAGCCCCAGCATTTT. Translated: CASSAGTGNQPQHF.

This chain joins TRBV4-1 and TRBJ1-5; D unresolved. Germline-derived CDR1 and CDR2 are MGHRA and YSYEKL. The V end was cut by 4 bases, the J end by 2 bases, with 6 bases between. The CDR3 contains 13 residues. This CDR3 reads CASSLSGNQPQHF. As DNA, the CDR3 is TGCGCCAGCAGCCTTTCAGGCAATCAGCCCCAGCATTTT.

J is TRBJ1-4 and V is TRBV2; maybe TRBD1 (5 bases). Germline V gene sequence: CDR1 SNHLY, CDR2 FYNNEI. This CDR3 has 12 amino acids. The germline V and J ends were trimmed by 11 bases and 8 bases, with 15 bases remaining between them. The CDR3 DNA is TGTGCCCGTCGGCAGGGCAGGGAAAAACTGTTTTTT. The encoded protein is CARRQGREKLFF.

V usage is TRBV7-4 and J usage is TRBJ2-7; D is undetermined. V lost 1 base to trimming and J lost 2 bases, with 12 bases between them. Germline V lookup: CDR1 SGHVT, CDR2 SQSDAQ. The CDR3 length is 15 residues. The CDR3 nucleotides are TGTGCCAGCAGCTTAGATGAGAAGGCGGCCTACGAGCAGTACTTC. This encodes CASSLDEKAAYEQYF.

This chain joins TRBV6-6 and TRBJ2-7; D not resolved. Trimming left V 5 bases short and J 6 bases short, with 8 bases between. The CDR3 contains 11 residues. CDR1 is MNHNY and CDR2 is SVGAGI in the germline V gene (reference sequence). CDR3 loop: CASSGPREQYF. The CDR3 DNA is TGTGCCAGCAGTGGCCCCCGCGAGCAGTACTTC.

V and J are TRBV4-1 and TRBJ1-2; D uncertain. Germline V gene sequence: CDR1 MGHRA, CDR2 YSYEKL. V lost 3 bases and J 1 base, leaving 9 bases between the germline ends. This CDR3 region has 14 residues. The CDR3 DNA sequence: TGCGCCAGCAGCCAGGGAGGGAATAACTATGGCTACACCTTC. Protein sequence: CASSQGGNNYGYTF.

For the CDR3, the DNA is TGCAGCGTTGGGACAGAATTATACAATGAGCAGTTCTTC. Its protein is CSVGTELYNEQFF. The chain is built from TRBV29-1 and TRBJ2-1; a weak D match, TRBD1 (6 bases). This CDR3 contains 13 residues. The germline V gene has CDR1 SQVTM and CDR2 ANQGSEA. V gave up 4 bases and J gave up 4 bases, with 11 bases separating them.

This rearrangement joins TRBV9 to TRBJ2-2; D not resolved. The CDR3 length is 15 residues. Germline CDR1 and CDR2: SGDLS and YYNGEE. The V gene lost 5 bases and the J gene lost 1 base, with 12 bases spanning the gap. CDR3 region: CASSLSSGNTGELFF. The DNA for the CDR3 is TGTGCCAGCAGTTTGTCGTCCGGGAACACCGGGGAGCTGTTTTTT.

The chain joins TRBV27 to TRBJ2-7; 8 positions agree with TRBD1. Germline V CDR1 and CDR2: MNHEY, SMNVEV (reference sequence). J gave up 3 bases and V 5 bases, and 6 bases lay outside the gene matches. This CDR3 region has 14 residues. The CDR3 DNA reads as TGTGCCAGCAGTAGAGGACAGGGACTCTACGAGCAGTACTTC. Translation gives CASSRGQGLYEQYF.

The genes are TRBV6-5 and TRBJ1-2, with 10 bases identical to TRBD1. V lost 4 bases to trimming and J lost 8 bases; unmatched junction nucleotides: 7. The V gene's germline CDR1 is MNHEY and CDR2 SVGAGI. The CDR3 covers 14 residues. CDR3 in amino acids: CASSSRDRGMGYTF. CDR3 in DNA: TGTGCCAGCAGTTCCAGGGACAGGGGTATGGGCTACACCTTC.

V is TRBV6-6 and J is TRBJ2-7; no reliable D call. Trimming removed 10 bases at V and 3 bases at J, with 13 bases between. Germline loops: CDR1 MNHNY, CDR2 SVGAGI (reference sequence). The CDR3 is 12 amino acids. CDR3 bases: TGTGCCATCCGACGCGGAGACTACGAGCAGTACTTC. Its translation is CAIRRGDYEQYF.

The genes are TRBV18 and TRBJ1-6; 7 bases map to TRBD1. V lost 8 bases and J lost 7; bases outside the gene matches: 11. CDR1 is KGHSH, CDR2 LQKENI, per germline. The CDR3 extends over 15 amino acids. CDR3 sequence: CASQMSGGRNSPLHF. CDR3 DNA sequence: TGTGCCAGCCAAATGTCAGGGGGAAGGAATTCACCCCTCCACTTT.

This clone was detected a few times. The chain links TRBV30 to TRBJ2-2; no definite D call. The germline V and J ends were trimmed by 3 bases and 6 bases, with 8 bases remaining between them. The germline V gene has CDR1 GTSNPN and CDR2 SVGIG (reference sequence). The CDR3 loop spans 12 amino acids. The CDR3 nucleotides are TGTGCCTGGAGCGATAGCCCCGGGGAGCTGTTTTTT. It specifies CAWSDSPGELFF.